Presented here are 22 T cell receptor beta chains from one specimen sequenced in a study of cytomegalovirus exposure and HLA in healthy donors. The PCR was carried out with 60 Vbeta primers and 13 Jbeta primers. TCRdb's copy holds only in-frame clones and misses some; the assay was immunoSEQ multiplex PCR. The sample has around 170,000 clones, approximately 84% seen once; the top ten hold 0.38%. The source material was PBMCs. Source of these receptors: a boy younger than 10 in good health and CMV-seronegative.

The chain couples TRBV5-1 to TRBJ1-3; D ambiguous. V was trimmed by 2 bases and J by 2 bases, leaving 2 bases between them. Germline CDR1 SGHRS, CDR2 YFSETQ. The CDR3 has 12 amino acids. Here the CDR3 DNA reads TGCGCCAGCAGCTTCACTGGAAACACCATATATTTT. Its translation is CASSFTGNTIYF.

The CDR3 nucleotides read TGCGCCAGCAGCCTTATACCAGGGGGACCCTACAATGAGCAGTTCTTC. Its translation is CASSLIPGGPYNEQFF. This chain joins TRBV5-1 and TRBJ2-1; 7 positions agree with TRBD1. The CDR3 is 16 residues long. V was clipped by 4 bases and J by 2 bases; unmatched bases: 9. Looked up from germline, CDR1 is SGHRS and CDR2 is YFSETQ.

V gene TRBV29-1 combines with J gene TRBJ1-1, with D unclear. Looked up from germline, CDR1 is SQVTM and CDR2 is ANQGSEA. V was clipped by 0 bases and J by 1 base, with 6 bases between them. The CDR3 totals 13 residues. CDR3: CSVEDRQNTEAFF. The CDR3 coding sequence is TGCAGCGTTGAAGACAGACAGAACACTGAAGCTTTCTTT.

A few counts support this clone. In DNA, the CDR3 is TGCGCCAGCAGCCTTGGACTAGCGGGATGGTACAATGAGCAGTTCTTC. Translating gives CASSLGLAGWYNEQFF. The rearrangement uses TRBV5-1 and TRBJ2-1, with 12 bases that match TRBD2. Germline V gene sequence: CDR1 SGHRS, CDR2 YFSETQ. The V segment lost 4 bases and the J segment 4 bases; nucleotides outside the gene matches: 6. The CDR3 extends over 16 amino acids.

The DNA for the CDR3 is TGTGCCAGCAGGAGTGGGGGGGCGGGCACCGGGGAGCTGTTTTTT. Residues: CASRSGGAGTGELFF. The V and J genes are TRBV2 and TRBJ2-2, with D tentatively TRBD2 (7 bases). Trimming cost V 6 bases and J 4 bases, with 15 bases left between them. The germline gives CDR1 SNHLY, CDR2 FYNNEI. This CDR3 is 15 amino acids long.

As regards this clone: At the DNA level, this CDR3 is encoded by other sequences in the same sample as well. This chain connects TRBV27 to TRBJ1-1, with D perhaps TRBD1 (5 bases). CDR3 size: 14 residues. Germline V lookup: CDR1 MNHEY, CDR2 SMNVEV (reference sequence). V lost 4 bases, J lost 1 base, and 10 bases lay in between. In DNA form, the CDR3 reads TGTGCCAGCAGTTCCCAGGGTGGGAACACTGAAGCTTTCTTT. It is translated as CASSSQGGNTEAFF.

The chain recombines TRBV7-8 with TRBJ1-5; TRBD1 might be the D (6 bases). From germline, CDR1 is SGHVS and CDR2 FQNEAQ. This CDR3 has 15 amino acids. The germline V and J ends were trimmed by 5 bases and 5 bases, with 16 bases remaining between them. The CDR3 here is CASSTFRDTDQPQHF. The CDR3 bases are TGTGCCAGCAGCACGTTCCGGGACACAGATCAGCCCCAGCATTTT.

The gene calls are TRBV11-2 and TRBJ2-3; D is possibly TRBD1 (6 bases). This CDR3 contains 15 residues. CDR1 and CDR2 (germline): SGHAT, FQNNGV. The germline V and J ends were trimmed by 6 bases and 6 bases, with 19 bases remaining between them. The CDR3 nucleotides read TGTGCCAGCAGACCACCAAGCGAGGGGGTGGATACGCAGTATTTT. It codes for CASRPPSEGVDTQYF. The full variable domain, completed using reference TRBV11-2 and TRBJ2-3, is EAGVAQSPRYKIIEKRQSVAFWCNPISGHATLYWYQQILGQGPKLLIQFQNNGVVDDSQLPKDRFSAERLKGVDSTLKIQPAKLEDSAVYLCASRPPSEGVDTQYFGPGTRLTVL.

J is TRBJ2-4 and V is TRBV21-1; the DNA was not used to check the table's D call, TRBD2. TRBV21-1 is a known pseudogene. CDR3 length: 17 amino acids. CDR3 protein: CASSKAGAWGAKNMQYF. In DNA form, the CDR3 reads TGTGCCAGCAGCAAAGCGGGAGCCTGGGGAGCCAAAAACATGCAGTACTTC.

The V and J genes are TRBV2 and TRBJ2-3; D is unresolved. Germline CDR1 reads SNHLY; CDR2 reads FYNNEI. Trimming stripped 1 base from V and 0 bases from J, with 8 bases between. The length of the CDR3 is 15 residues. CDR3 DNA sequence: TGTGCCAGCAGTGAAGGTCAGACTAGCACAGATACGCAGTATTTT. This sequence encodes CASSEGQTSTDTQYF.

This CDR3 is CASSSYRLFGGGTGELFF. CDR3 sequence (DNA): TGTGCCAGCAGCTCCTATCGTCTCTTTGGCGGTGGCACCGGGGAGCTGTTTTTT. The chain has TRBV7-8 and TRBJ2-2; D gene ambiguous. This CDR3 has 18 residues. V shed 4 bases and J shed 4 bases, with 22 bases lying between them. CDR1 is SGHVS, CDR2 FQNEAQ, per germline.

The chain recombines TRBV6-1 with TRBJ2-7; 7 bases fit TRBD2. This CDR3 comprises 14 residues. The J segment lost 3 bases and the V segment lost 7 bases, leaving 9 bases of the junction unmatched. Germline V gene sequence: CDR1 MNHNS, CDR2 SASEGT. For the CDR3, the DNA is TGTGCCAGCACTATTATTAGCGGGCACTACGAGCAGTACTTC. Its protein is CASTIISGHYEQYF.

The chain recombines TRBV19 with TRBJ1-5, with a tentative D call TRBD1 (5 bases). CDR3 length: 17 residues. Trimming removed 8 bases at V and 2 bases at J, with 22 bases between. CDR1 is LNHDA, CDR2 SQIVND, per germline (reference sequence). The CDR3 protein is CASPIVGGAPGNQPQHF. CDR3 DNA sequence: TGTGCCAGTCCCATCGTGGGTGGGGCGCCGGGCAATCAGCCCCAGCATTTT.

This chain links TRBV6-5 with TRBJ2-2, with 8 positions matching TRBD2. V dropped 4 bases and J dropped 7; count of bases not matched to a gene: 11. Per germline, CDR1 MNHEY and CDR2 SVGAGI. There are 16 residues in the CDR3. The CDR3 is CASSSHPRGGVGELFF. In DNA, the CDR3 is TGTGCCAGCAGTTCTCACCCCCGGGGGGGCGTCGGGGAGCTGTTTTTT.

This chain joins TRBV10-3 and TRBJ1-2; tentatively, D is TRBD1 (5 bases). From germline, CDR1 is ENHRY and CDR2 SYGVKD. CDR3 length: 15 amino acids. Trimming cost V 0 bases and J 5 bases, with 13 bases left between them. The CDR3 reads CAISESVRERYGYTF. The CDR3 DNA follows: TGTGCCATCAGTGAGTCAGTCAGGGAACGGTATGGCTACACCTTC.

This clone appeared a few times. Here the CDR3 reads CASRTSLSSTDTQYF. The DNA for the CDR3 is TGTGCCAGCAGAACTAGCCTCAGTAGCACAGATACGCAGTATTTT. The chain combines TRBV9 with TRBJ2-3; D is possibly TRBD2 (6 bases). V dropped 5 bases and J dropped 0 bases, with 13 bases sitting between them. The CDR3 loop spans 15 amino acids. CDR1 is SGDLS and CDR2 is YYNGEE in the germline V gene.

The chain links TRBV9 to TRBJ2-3; D gene unclear. CDR1 is SGDLS and CDR2 is YYNGEE in the germline V gene. This CDR3 is built from 14 residues. V was trimmed by 0 bases and J by 1 base, leaving 6 bases between them. This CDR3 reads CASSVVPGTDTQYF. The CDR3 DNA sequence: TGTGCCAGCAGCGTAGTGCCAGGCACAGATACGCAGTATTTT.

The CDR3 loop is CATLGLAGGSYNEQFF. In DNA form, the CDR3 reads TGTGCCACCCTGGGACTAGCGGGAGGGTCCTACAATGAGCAGTTCTTC. The chain employs TRBV2 and TRBJ2-1, with 16 nucleotides matching TRBD2. Looked up from germline, CDR1 is SNHLY and CDR2 is FYNNEI. The CDR3 has 16 residues. V lost 10 bases, J lost 1 base, and 4 bases stayed unmatched.

The chain couples TRBV12-5 to TRBJ2-5, with 8 positions matching TRBD1. V trimming: 6 bases; J trimming: 5 bases; junction bases outside the gene matches: 5. This CDR3 contains 13 residues. Looked up from germline, CDR1 is LGHNT and CDR2 is FRNRAP. The CDR3 DNA reads TGTGCTAGTGGCCTGGACAGGGTGGAGACCCAGTACTTC. Translating it yields CASGLDRVETQYF.

The genes are TRBV28 and TRBJ2-7, with 14 bases that match TRBD2. Germline V gene lookup returns CDR1 MDHEN and CDR2 SYDVKM. This CDR3 comprises 16 residues. Trimming cost V 5 bases and J 3 bases; bases outside gene matches: 6. The CDR3 region is CASSPTGLAGDYEQYF. The CDR3 bases are TGTGCCAGCAGTCCAACGGGACTAGCGGGGGACTACGAGCAGTACTTC. Filled out from reference TRBV28 and TRBJ2-7, the complete variable domain reads DVKVTQSSRYLVKRTGEKVFLECVQDMDHENMFWYRQDPGLGLRLIYFSYDVKMKEKGDIPEGYSVSREKKERFSLILESASTNQTSMYLCASSPTGLAGDYEQYFGPGTRLTVT.

The chain joins TRBV2 to TRBJ2-3; D is ambiguous. The germline CDR1 and CDR2 sequences are SNHLY and FYNNEI. This CDR3 spans 12 amino acids. V gave up 5 bases and J gave up 0 bases, with 3 bases separating them. As DNA, the CDR3 is TGTGCCAGCAGTCCTAGCACAGATACGCAGTATTTT. Translating gives CASSPSTDTQYF. The full variable domain, completed using reference TRBV2 and TRBJ2-3, is EPEVTQTPSHQVTQMGQEVILRCVPISNHLYFYWYRQILGQKVEFLVSFYNNEISEKSEIFDDQFSVERPDGSNFTLKIRSTKLEDSAMYFCASSPSTDTQYFGPGTRLTVL.

The V call is TRBV19, the J call TRBJ2-6; D possibly corresponds to TRBD1 (7 bases). Trimming removed 4 bases from V and 0 bases from J, with 13 bases in between. The CDR3 has 17 residues. Germline V gene lookup returns CDR1 LNHDA and CDR2 SQIVND (reference sequence). The CDR3: CASSSGTAGSGANVLTF. The CDR3 coding sequence is TGTGCCAGTAGTAGCGGGACAGCCGGCTCTGGGGCCAACGTCCTGACTTTC.